The 17 T cell receptor beta chains below come from one sample, sequenced in a study of CD8 T cells in Susac syndrome. The RNA input was about 0.5 to 1 ug, and it was reverse transcribed with random hexamers. TCRdb used MiXCR to reprocess the immunoSEQ multiplex PCR reads, holding one entry per CDR3 protein. The sample contains about 290,000 distinct CDR3 sequences, 89% of which appear only once. Material: CD8+ T cells from PBMCs. The receptors derive from a human donor with multiple sclerosis.

The chain recombines TRBV29-1 with TRBJ1-2; 8 bases fit TRBD1. V lost 7 bases, J lost 8 bases, and 9 bases stayed unmatched. The CDR3 runs 12 residues. The germline V gene has CDR1 SQVTM and CDR2 ANQGSEA. CDR3 sequence: CSAKGQGGGYTF. Written as DNA, the CDR3 is TGCAGCGCTAAAGGACAGGGAGGCGGCTACACCTTC.

The CDR3 loop reads CAISSWEGNEQYF. In nucleotides, the CDR3 is TGTGCCATCAGTTCCTGGGAAGGGAACGAGCAGTACTTC. The chain is built from TRBV10-3 and TRBJ2-7, with D unresolved. The CDR3 runs 13 residues. Germline V gene data show CDR1 as ENHRY and CDR2 as SYGVKD. Trimming took off 5 bases at V and 5 bases at J, with 13 bases between the two ends.

This clonotype was seen just once. The chain recombines TRBV5-6 with TRBJ2-1; 10 nucleotides align to TRBD2. The ends lost 0 bases at V and 7 bases at J; junction bases unmatched: 7. The CDR3 has 16 residues. Germline CDR1 SGHDT, CDR2 YYEEEE. As DNA, the CDR3 is TGTGCCAGCAGCTTGGCCATTAGCGGGAGGTTTAATGAGCAGTTCTTC. It encodes CASSLAISGRFNEQFF.

This rearrangement joins TRBV27 to TRBJ1-5; D is undetermined. Trimming took 5 bases from V and 4 from J, leaving 6 bases between them. This CDR3 is 12 amino acids long. CDR1 is MNHEY, CDR2 SMNVEV, per germline (reference sequence). The CDR3 is CASSRTNQPQHF. In DNA form, the CDR3 reads TGTGCCAGCAGTCGGACGAATCAGCCCCAGCATTTT.

This clonotype was counted a single time. The V and J genes are TRBV4-3 and TRBJ2-5; D is perhaps TRBD2 (6 bases). The CDR3 runs to 17 residues. Germline CDR1 LGHNA, CDR2 YSLEER. V dropped 0 bases and J dropped 3 bases, with 17 bases sitting between them. The CDR3, as DNA: TGCGCCAGCAGCCAAGATCTAGGTCGTTGGGGGGAAGAGACCCAGTACTTC. This codes for CASSQDLGRWGEETQYF.

In its sample, this clonotype was seen a few times. One junction end disagrees with the germline gene, perhaps due to a read error. This sequence joins TRBV9 and TRBJ2-3; TRBD2 aligns across 10 bases. Germline V CDR1 and CDR2: SGDLS, YYNGEE. This CDR3 contains 15 residues. CDR3 loop: CASSVGTSGTDTQYF. The CDR3 DNA follows: TGTGCCAGCAGTGTAGGGACTAGCGGCACAGATACGCAGTATTTT.

The rearrangement links TRBV28 to TRBJ1-5, with D possibly TRBD1 on 6 matching bases. The V and J ends lost 8 bases and 6 bases respectively, with 17 bases between them. The CDR3 has 14 residues. Germline V lookup: CDR1 MDHEN, CDR2 SYDVKM. The CDR3 is CASGDQRGGQPQHF. CDR3 in DNA: TGTGCCAGCGGCGATCAGAGGGGGGGTCAGCCCCAGCATTTT. The complete variable domain, with remaining parts taken from reference TRBV28 and TRBJ1-5, reads DVKVTQSSRYLVKRTGEKVFLECVQDMDHENMFWYRQDPGLGLRLIYFSYDVKMKEKGDIPEGYSVSREKKERFSLILESASTNQTSMYLCASGDQRGGQPQHFGDGTRLSIL.

This clonotype was recorded once. CDR3 bases: TGTGCCAGTAGTATTGGTGGGAAGGGGCCACTAAATCAGCCCCAGCATTTT. Amino acid sequence: CASSIGGKGPLNQPQHF. The V call is TRBV19, the J call TRBJ1-5, with a weak D call TRBD1 (5 bases). The V end lost 3 bases, the J end lost 4 bases, and 19 bases lay between the germline ends. The CDR3 contains 17 residues. CDR1 is LNHDA, CDR2 SQIVND, per germline (reference sequence).

This chain uses TRBV4-1 with TRBJ2-5; tentatively, D is TRBD2 (6 bases). CDR1 and CDR2 (germline): MGHRA, YSYEKL. The CDR3 length is 14 residues. V dropped 4 bases and J dropped 5 bases, with 14 bases sitting between them. The CDR3 region is CASSPWWGGETQYF. For the CDR3, the DNA is TGCGCCAGCAGCCCTTGGTGGGGAGGCGAGACCCAGTACTTC.

The V gene is TRBV12-3 or TRBV12-4, the J gene TRBJ1-6, with no clear D. The CDR3 has 14 residues. Trimming left V 2 bases short and J 10 bases short, with 12 bases between. CDR3 residues: CASSLQRTQSPLHF. The CDR3 coding sequence is TGTGCCAGCAGTTTACAGCGGACCCAATCACCCCTCCACTTT.

The gene calls are TRBV20-1 and TRBJ2-5, with TRBD2 as a possible D gene (6 bases). Germline V gives CDR1 DFQATT, CDR2 SNEGSKA (reference sequence). The V end lost 6 bases, the J end lost 5 bases, and 13 bases lay between the germline ends. CDR3 length: 12 amino acids. This CDR3 reads CSARLVGETQYF. CDR3 in DNA: TGCAGTGCGCGACTAGTGGGGGAGACCCAGTACTTC.

The J gene is TRBJ2-7, the V gene TRBV20-1; 7 nucleotides match TRBD1. This CDR3 has 16 residues. Trimming removed 5 bases from V and 3 bases from J; junction bases left unmatched: 16. Germline-derived CDR1 and CDR2 are DFQATT and SNEGSKA (reference sequence). The CDR3 coding sequence is TGCAGTGCTGAGCCCGGGACAGACTTTTTCGTCTACGAGCAGTACTTC. Protein: CSAEPGTDFFVYEQYF.

The chain carries TRBV9 and TRBJ2-2; 9 nucleotides match TRBD1. CDR1 is SGDLS, CDR2 YYNGEE, per germline. Losses at the gene ends were 3 bases for V and 4 bases for J; bases not matched to a gene: 7. The CDR3 covers 16 residues. DNA for the CDR3: TGTGCCAGCAGCGGCACAGGGGGCGGACTCACCGGGGAGCTGTTTTTT. It yields the protein CASSGTGGGLTGELFF.

The chain combines TRBV7-9 with TRBJ2-1; D is unresolved. The CDR3 extends over 13 amino acids. Trimming took 7 bases from V and 9 from J, leaving 16 bases between them. Germline CDR1 SEHNR, CDR2 FQNEAQ (reference sequence). The CDR3 DNA reads as TGTGCCAGCAACCCAAGGTTGGACGGTGAGCAGTTCTTC. Translated: CASNPRLDGEQFF.

This rearrangement joins TRBV28 to TRBJ1-5; D gene ambiguous. Deletions cut 2 bases from V and 4 bases from J, with 9 bases between. The CDR3 runs 14 residues. Per germline, CDR1 MDHEN and CDR2 SYDVKM. The CDR3: CASSLGRANQPQHF. The CDR3 DNA reads TGTGCCAGCAGTTTAGGCAGAGCAAATCAGCCCCAGCATTTT.

The J gene is TRBJ2-1, the V gene TRBV7-9; D gene ambiguous. CDR3 length: 16 amino acids. Trimming stripped 2 bases from V and 2 bases from J, with 13 bases between. Germline assignment: CDR1 SEHNR and CDR2 FQNEAQ (reference sequence). CDR3 in amino acids: CASSLSSLGPYNEQFF. The CDR3 DNA follows: TGTGCCAGCAGCTTAAGCAGTTTAGGGCCCTACAATGAGCAGTTCTTC.

This clonotype appeared a single time. The V call is TRBV12-5, the J call TRBJ1-3; tentatively, D is TRBD1 (5 bases). The V gene lost 7 bases and the J gene lost 4 bases, with 8 bases spanning the gap. This CDR3 region has 12 residues. The germline gives CDR1 LGHNT, CDR2 FRNRAP. The CDR3 reads CASARDGNTIYF. CDR3 nucleotide sequence: TGTGCTAGTGCCAGGGACGGAAACACCATATATTTT.